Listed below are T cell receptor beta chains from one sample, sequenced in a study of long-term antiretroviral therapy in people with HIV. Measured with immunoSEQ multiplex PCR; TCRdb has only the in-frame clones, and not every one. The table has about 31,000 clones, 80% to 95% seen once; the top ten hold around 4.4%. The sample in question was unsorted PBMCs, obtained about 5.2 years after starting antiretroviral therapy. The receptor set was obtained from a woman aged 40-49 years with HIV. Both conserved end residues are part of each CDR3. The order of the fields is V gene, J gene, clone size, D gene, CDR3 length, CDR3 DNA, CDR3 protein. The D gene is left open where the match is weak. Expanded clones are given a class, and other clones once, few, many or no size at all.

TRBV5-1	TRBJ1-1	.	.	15	TGCGCCAGCAGCTTGGGCTCGGGAAGAGGCACTGAAGCTTTCTTT	CASSLGSGRGTEAFF
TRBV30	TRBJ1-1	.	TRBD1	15	TGTGCCTGGAGGGGAGGGGGCGCGGGGAACACTGAAGCTTTCTTT	CAWRGGGAGNTEAFF
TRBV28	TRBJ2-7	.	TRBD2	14	TGTGCCAGCACCCGGGGACTAGCTTCCTACGAGCAGTACTTC	CASTRGLASYEQYF
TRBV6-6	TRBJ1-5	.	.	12	TGTGCCAGCAGTTACGGGAATCAGCCCCAGCATTTT	CASSYGNQPQHF
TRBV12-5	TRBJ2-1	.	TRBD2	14	TGTGCTAGTGGTAGCGGGGTGTCCTACAATGAGCAGTTCTTC	CASGSGVSYNEQFF
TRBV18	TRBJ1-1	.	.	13	TGTGCCAGCTCGGAGGGGAGGAACACTGAAGCTTTCTTT	CASSEGRNTEAFF
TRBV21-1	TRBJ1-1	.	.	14	TGTGCCAGCAGCAAAAAGGGGGGATACCATGAAGCTTTCTTT	CASSKKGGYHEAFF
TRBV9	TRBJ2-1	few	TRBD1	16	TGTGCCAGCAGCCTTCAGTCCGGGACAGGGAAGAATGAGCAGTTCTTC	CASSLQSGTGKNEQFF
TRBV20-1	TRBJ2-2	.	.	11	TGCAGTGCTAGCAGGACCGGGGAGCTGTTTTTT	CSASRTGELFF
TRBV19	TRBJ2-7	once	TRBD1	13	TGTGCCAGTAGTTCGACAGGGCCCTACGAGCAGTACTTC	CASSSTGPYEQYF
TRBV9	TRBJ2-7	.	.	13	TGTGCCAGCAGCCCAGACAACCCCTACGAGCAGTACTTC	CASSPDNPYEQYF
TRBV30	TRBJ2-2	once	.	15	TGTGCCTGGAGTCTTCAGGGTTCGAACACCGGGGAGCTGTTTTTT	CAWSLQGSNTGELFF
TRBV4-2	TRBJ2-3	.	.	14	TGTGCCAGCAGCCAAGACGTAGGGACTTATGCGCAGTATTTT	CASSQDVGTYAQYF
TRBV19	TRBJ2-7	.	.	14	TGTGCCAGTAGTCCCGGACGTTTGATCTACGAGCAGTACTTC	CASSPGRLIYEQYF
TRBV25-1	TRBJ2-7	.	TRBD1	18	TGTGCCAGCAGTGGACGAGACCACAGGGGGCGAATCTCCTACGAGCAGTACTTC	CASSGRDHRGRISYEQYF
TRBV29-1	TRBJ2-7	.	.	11	TGCAGCGTTGTGGGTGCTGGCGAGCAGTACTTC	CSVVGAGEQYF
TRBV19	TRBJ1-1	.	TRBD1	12	TGTGCCAGTAAAAGGGACAGGTCGGCGGCTTTCTTT	CASKRDRSAAFF
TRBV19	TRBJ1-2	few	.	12	TGTGCCAGCGGGACAAGGATTGATGGCTACACCTTC	CASGTRIDGYTF
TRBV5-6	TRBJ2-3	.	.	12	TGTGCCAGCAGCTCCCAGGCCGGTACGCAGTATTTT	CASSSQAGTQYF
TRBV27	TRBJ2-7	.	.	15	TGTGCCAGCAGTTTATCGGTCAGTCCCTCCTACGAGCAGTACTTC	CASSLSVSPSYEQYF
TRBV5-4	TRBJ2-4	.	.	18	TGTGCCAGCAGCTTGGGAGGACAGGGAGGGATAGCCAAAAACATTCAGTACTTC	CASSLGGQGGIAKNIQYF
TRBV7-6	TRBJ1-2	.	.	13	TGTGCCAGCAGCTTAGATGGGGGAAATGGCTACACCTTC	CASSLDGGNGYTF
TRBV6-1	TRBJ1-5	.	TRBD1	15	TGTGCCAGCAGGATCCGGGACAGGGGGGATCAGCCCCAGCATTTT	CASRIRDRGDQPQHF
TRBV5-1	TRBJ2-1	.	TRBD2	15	TGCGCCAGCAGCTTGGGACTAGCGCCCGGCAATGAGCAGTTCTTC	CASSLGLAPGNEQFF
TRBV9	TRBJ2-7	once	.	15	TGTGCCAGCAGCCCCCCCGGGACGGAGAACTACGAGCAGTACTTC	CASSPPGTENYEQYF
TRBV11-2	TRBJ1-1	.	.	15	TGTGCCAGCAGCCGAACCCGGGGAGGAGGCACTGAAGCTTTCTTT	CASSRTRGGGTEAFF
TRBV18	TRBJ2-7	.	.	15	TGTGCCAGCTCAATAGGGATAGGAGGATCGGACGAGCAGTACTTC	CASSIGIGGSDEQYF